The 17 T cell receptor beta chains given below trace back to one sample, sequenced in a study of CD8+ T cells in alopecia areata. Treatment specified: oral pan-JAK inhibitor, 5-10 mg twice daily. RNA extraction and reverse transcription yielded cDNA as sequencing template. The repertoire was sequenced with immunoSEQ multiplex PCR; TCRdb's copy has only in-frame clones and lacks some. The sample holds 140,000 to 150,000 clones, 45% to 65% seen once. Source: CD8+ T cells sorted from blood, taken at week 4, from a patient treated with tofacitinib. The receptors originated from a human donor with alopecia areata.

The J gene is TRBJ2-5, the V gene TRBV7-9; D is ambiguous. V was clipped by 3 bases and J by 2 bases, with 7 bases between them. The CDR3 covers 13 residues. Germline V gene data show CDR1 as SEHNR and CDR2 as FQNEAQ (reference sequence). Here the CDR3 reads CASSLGIQETQYF. CDR3 bases: TGTGCCAGCAGCTTGGGGATACAAGAGACCCAGTACTTC.

Only a few counts were recorded for this clone. The V call is TRBV5-6, the J call TRBJ1-1; a possible D gene is TRBD1 (5 bases). The CDR3 length is 14 residues. CDR1 and CDR2 from the germline V gene are SGHDT and YYEEEE. The V end was cut by 4 bases, the J end by 1 base, with 11 bases between. The CDR3 bases are TGTGCCAGCAGCCCCGTACAGGAGAACACTGAAGCTTTCTTT. Translated: CASSPVQENTEAFF. The full variable domain, rest sourced from reference TRBV5-6 and TRBJ1-1, is DAGVTQSPTHLIKTRGQQVTLRCSPKSGHDTVSWYQQALGQGPQFIFQYYEEEERQRGNFPDRFSGHQFPNYSSELNVNALLLGDSALYLCASSPVQENTEAFFGQGTRLTVV.

This clone appeared a few times. The chain joins TRBV7-9 to TRBJ2-7; no firm D call. Looked up from germline, CDR1 is SEHNR and CDR2 is FQNEAQ (reference sequence). The CDR3 totals 13 residues. Trimming removed 5 bases from V and 3 bases from J, with 11 bases in between. The CDR3 nucleotides read TGTGCCAGCAGCCAAGTGGGATTCTACGAGCAGTACTTC. Protein: CASSQVGFYEQYF.

The chain carries TRBV7-8 and TRBJ2-5; 14 bases align to TRBD2. This CDR3 region has 17 residues. The germline gives CDR1 SGHVS, CDR2 FQNEAQ. Losses at the gene ends were 5 bases for V and 3 bases for J; bases not matched to a gene: 8. In nucleotides, the CDR3 is TGTGCCAGCAGCCCGTGGCGACTAGCGGGGGGGAAAGAGACCCAGTACTTC. Its translation is CASSPWRLAGGKETQYF.

With regard to this clone: This sample includes further DNA sequences coding for the same CDR3. V is TRBV4-2 and J is TRBJ2-7, with 8 bases that match TRBD2. V lost 0 bases and J lost 0; bases outside the gene matches: 4. In germline, CDR1 is LGHNA, CDR2 YNFKEQ. The CDR3 is made up of 16 amino acids. The CDR3 spells CASSQDGSGGSYEQYF. In DNA, the CDR3 is TGTGCCAGCAGCCAAGATGGAAGCGGGGGCTCCTACGAGCAGTACTTC.

This clone turned up a few times. The chain employs TRBV29-1 and TRBJ1-2; 7 bases fit TRBD1. The CDR3 has 15 residues. The germline CDR1 and CDR2 sequences are SQVTM and ANQGSEA. With V trimmed by 7 bases and J by 13 bases, 24 bases remained unmatched. CDR3 in amino acids: CSGYSQGFGSEGLTF. The CDR3 DNA sequence: TGCAGCGGTTACTCACAGGGGTTCGGATCGGAGGGGCTCACCTTC.

The rearrangement uses TRBV5-6 and TRBJ1-3; D is undetermined. V was shortened by 0 bases and J by 0 bases, with 4 bases between the two germline ends. Germline V gene lookup returns CDR1 SGHDT and CDR2 YYEEEE. The CDR3 has 14 residues. As DNA, the CDR3 is TGTGCCAGCAGCTTGGGGGACTCTGGAAACACCATATATTTT. This translates into CASSLGDSGNTIYF.

The chain joins TRBV29-1 to TRBJ2-3; D unclear. Trimming left V 4 bases short and J 2 bases short, with 10 bases between. This CDR3 comprises 13 residues. Germline loops: CDR1 SQVTM, CDR2 ANQGSEA. The CDR3 DNA sequence: TGCAGCGTTGCCGACCGACCCACAGATACGCAGTATTTT. This sequence encodes CSVADRPTDTQYF.

CDR3 amino acids: CAWTLELEAHNEQFF. The CDR3 DNA reads TGTGCCTGGACCTTGGAACTAGAGGCCCACAATGAGCAGTTCTTC. V usage is TRBV30 and J usage is TRBJ2-1, with D possibly TRBD2 on 5 matching bases. Germline CDR1 GTSNPN, CDR2 SVGIG (reference sequence). This CDR3 has 15 amino acids. The ends were cut back, 4 bases at V and 5 bases at J, with 18 bases in the middle.

This clone was counted only a few times. This sequence joins TRBV29-1 and TRBJ1-3; tentative D call: TRBD1 (6 bases). V lost 6 bases and J 4 bases, leaving 13 bases between the germline ends. The germline gives CDR1 SQVTM, CDR2 ANQGSEA. This CDR3 comprises 13 residues. Written as DNA, the CDR3 is TGCAGCGTGGGGAACGACAGGGGAAACACCATATATTTT. Protein product: CSVGNDRGNTIYF.

This clone has more than one count but fewer than ten. The rearrangement links TRBV7-2 to TRBJ1-2, with 7 bases aligning to TRBD1. This CDR3 region has 15 residues. The ends lost 8 bases at V and 4 bases at J; junction bases unmatched: 13. Germline V gene sequence: CDR1 SGHTA, CDR2 FQGNSA. CDR3 region: CASHIDRDLTYGYTF. In nucleotides, the CDR3 is TGTGCCAGCCATATCGACAGGGACCTTACCTATGGCTACACCTTC.

The rearrangement links TRBV11-2 to TRBJ2-6; D not certain. Germline lookup yields CDR1 SGHAT and CDR2 FQNNGV. Trimming stripped 1 base from V and 0 bases from J, with 7 bases between. This CDR3 has 16 residues. This chain's CDR3 is CASSLVGLSGANVLTF. DNA for the CDR3: TGTGCCAGCAGCTTAGTAGGCCTCTCTGGGGCCAACGTCCTGACTTTC.

This rearrangement joins TRBV4-1 to TRBJ2-1; no reliable D call. The CDR3 length is 11 residues. Trimming took 4 bases from V and 4 from J, leaving 2 bases between them. Germline lookup yields CDR1 MGHRA and CDR2 YSYEKL. For the CDR3, the DNA is TGCGCCAGCAGCCTATACAATGAGCAGTTCTTC. This gives the protein CASSLYNEQFF.

J is TRBJ2-5 and V is TRBV5-4; D ambiguous. The CDR3 sequence is 13 residues long. The V and J ends lost 1 base and 5 bases respectively, with 9 bases between them. In germline, CDR1 is SGHNT, CDR2 YYREEE (reference sequence). The CDR3: CASSLSSVETQYF. The DNA for the CDR3 is TGTGCCAGCAGCTTGTCAAGCGTGGAGACCCAGTACTTC.

CDR3 sequence reads: CAWSGGNTEAFF. Written as DNA, the CDR3 is TGTGCCTGGAGTGGGGGGAACACTGAAGCTTTCTTT. The V gene is TRBV30, the J gene TRBJ1-1, with D unresolved. Trimming shortened V by 1 base and J by 1 base, and 4 bases separated the two germline ends. The CDR3 is 12 amino acids. Germline V CDR1 and CDR2: GTSNPN, SVGIG (reference sequence).

A few counts support this clone. This chain connects TRBV13 to TRBJ2-5; D might be TRBD1 or TRBD2, each matching 6 bases. Germline lookup yields CDR1 PRHDT and CDR2 FYEKMQ (reference sequence). CDR3 length equals 15 residues. V lost 4 bases, J lost 3 bases, and 15 bases lay in between. The CDR3 nucleotides are TGTGCCAGCAGCTCCCGCCGGGGGCAGGAAGAGACCCAGTACTTC. Translated, it gives CASSSRRGQEETQYF.

V and J are TRBV7-2 and TRBJ2-5, with D hard to call. The CDR3 runs to 13 residues. The germline V gene encodes CDR1 SGHTA and CDR2 FQGNSA. V lost 5 bases to trimming and J lost 1 base, with 8 bases between them. As DNA, the CDR3 is TGTGCCAGCAGCCCGTCTCTCCAAGAGACCCAGTACTTC. This encodes CASSPSLQETQYF.